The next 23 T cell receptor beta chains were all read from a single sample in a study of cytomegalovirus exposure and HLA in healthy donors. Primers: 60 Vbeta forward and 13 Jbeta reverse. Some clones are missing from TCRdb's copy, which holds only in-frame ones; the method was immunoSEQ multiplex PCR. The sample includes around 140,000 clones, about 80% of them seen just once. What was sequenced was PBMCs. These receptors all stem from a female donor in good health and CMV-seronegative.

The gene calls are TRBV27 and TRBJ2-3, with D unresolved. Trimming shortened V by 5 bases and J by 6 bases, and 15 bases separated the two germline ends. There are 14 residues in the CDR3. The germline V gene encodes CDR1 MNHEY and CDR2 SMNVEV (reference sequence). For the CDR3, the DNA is TGTGCCAGCAGTCTTAGGTCCTACGGGGATACGCAGTATTTT. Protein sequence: CASSLRSYGDTQYF.

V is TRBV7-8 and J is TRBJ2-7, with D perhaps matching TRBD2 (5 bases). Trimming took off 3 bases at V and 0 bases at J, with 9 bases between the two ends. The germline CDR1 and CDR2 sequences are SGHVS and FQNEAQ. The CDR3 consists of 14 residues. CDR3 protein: CASSFKRDSYEQYF. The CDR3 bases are TGTGCCAGCAGCTTTAAACGGGACTCCTACGAGCAGTACTTC.

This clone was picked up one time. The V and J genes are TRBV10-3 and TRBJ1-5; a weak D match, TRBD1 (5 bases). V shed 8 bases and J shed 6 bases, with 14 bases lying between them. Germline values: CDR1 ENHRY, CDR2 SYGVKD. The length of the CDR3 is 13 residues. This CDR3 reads CAISTGSGQPQHF. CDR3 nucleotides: TGTGCCATCTCAACAGGCTCGGGTCAGCCCCAGCATTTT.

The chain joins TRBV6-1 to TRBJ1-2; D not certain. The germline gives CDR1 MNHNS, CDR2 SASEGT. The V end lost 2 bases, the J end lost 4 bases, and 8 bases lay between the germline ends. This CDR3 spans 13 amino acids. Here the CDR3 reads CASSELGAYGYTF. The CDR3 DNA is TGTGCCAGCAGTGAACTCGGTGCCTATGGCTACACCTTC.

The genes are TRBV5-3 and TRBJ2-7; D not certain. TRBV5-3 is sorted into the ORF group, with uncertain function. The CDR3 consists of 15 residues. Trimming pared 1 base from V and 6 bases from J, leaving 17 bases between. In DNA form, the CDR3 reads TGTGCCAGAAGCTTGTATAAGCCGCCGAGCCGCGAGCAGTACTTC. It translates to CARSLYKPPSREQYF.

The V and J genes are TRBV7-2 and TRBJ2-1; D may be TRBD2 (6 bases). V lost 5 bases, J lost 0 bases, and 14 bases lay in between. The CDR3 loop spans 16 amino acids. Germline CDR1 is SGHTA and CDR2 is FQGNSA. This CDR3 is CASSPYAGSSYNEQFF. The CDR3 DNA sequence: TGTGCCAGCAGCCCCTATGCGGGGAGCTCCTACAATGAGCAGTTCTTC.

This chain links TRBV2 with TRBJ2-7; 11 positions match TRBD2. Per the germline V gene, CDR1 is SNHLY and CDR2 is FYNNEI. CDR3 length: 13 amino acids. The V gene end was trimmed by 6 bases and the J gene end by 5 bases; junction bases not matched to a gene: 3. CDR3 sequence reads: CASRTSGTHEQYF. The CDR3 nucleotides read TGTGCCAGCAGGACTAGCGGGACCCACGAGCAGTACTTC.

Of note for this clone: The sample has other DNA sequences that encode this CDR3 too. CDR3 protein: CASSRGGSTDTQYF. Written as DNA, the CDR3 is TGTGCCAGCAGTCGGGGGGGTAGCACAGATACGCAGTATTTT. The chain joins TRBV6-6 to TRBJ2-3; 8 bases match TRBD2. This CDR3 comprises 14 residues. Per the germline V gene, CDR1 is MNHNY and CDR2 is SVGAGI (reference sequence). Trimming at V came to 5 bases and at J to 0 bases, leaving 1 base not matched to a gene.

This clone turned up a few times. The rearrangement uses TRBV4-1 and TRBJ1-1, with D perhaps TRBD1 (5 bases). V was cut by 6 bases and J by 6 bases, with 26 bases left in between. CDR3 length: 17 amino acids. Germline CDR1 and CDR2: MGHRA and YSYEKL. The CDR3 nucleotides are TGCGCCAGCAGGGGGGAAGGGGAGGGGAGGTTATTTGCTGAAGCTTTCTTT. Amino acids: CASRGEGEGRLFAEAFF.

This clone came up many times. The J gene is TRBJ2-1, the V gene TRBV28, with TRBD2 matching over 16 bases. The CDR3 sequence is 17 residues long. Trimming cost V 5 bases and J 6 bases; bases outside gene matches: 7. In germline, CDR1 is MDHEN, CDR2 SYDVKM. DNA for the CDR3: TGTGCCAGCAGTCTAGGGACTAGCGGGGGGGTAATCAATGAGCAGTTCTTC. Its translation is CASSLGTSGGVINEQFF.

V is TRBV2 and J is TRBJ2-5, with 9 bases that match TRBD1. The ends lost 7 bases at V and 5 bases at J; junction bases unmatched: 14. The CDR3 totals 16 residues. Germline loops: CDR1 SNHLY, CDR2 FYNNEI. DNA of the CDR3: TGTGCCAGCAAAAGTCCTCGGGACAGGGCGCGCGAGACCCAGTACTTC. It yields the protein CASKSPRDRARETQYF.

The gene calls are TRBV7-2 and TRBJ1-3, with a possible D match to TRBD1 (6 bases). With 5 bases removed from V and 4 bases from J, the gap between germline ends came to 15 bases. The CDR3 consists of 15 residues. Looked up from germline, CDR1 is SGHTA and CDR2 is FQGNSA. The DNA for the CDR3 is TGTGCCAGCAGCCTTAACAGGGTTGCAGGAAACACCATATATTTT. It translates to CASSLNRVAGNTIYF.

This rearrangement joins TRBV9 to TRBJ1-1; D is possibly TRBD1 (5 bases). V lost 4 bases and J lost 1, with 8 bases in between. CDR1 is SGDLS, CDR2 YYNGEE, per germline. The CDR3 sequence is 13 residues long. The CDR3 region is CASSFGGNTEAFF. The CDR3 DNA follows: TGTGCCAGCAGCTTCGGGGGGAACACTGAAGCTTTCTTT.

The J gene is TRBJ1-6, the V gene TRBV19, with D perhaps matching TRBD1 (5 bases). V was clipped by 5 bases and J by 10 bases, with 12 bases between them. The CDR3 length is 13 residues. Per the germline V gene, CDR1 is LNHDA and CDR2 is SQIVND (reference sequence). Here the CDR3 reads CASSAGWKSPLHF. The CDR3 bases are TGTGCCAGTAGTGCAGGGTGGAAATCACCCCTCCACTTT. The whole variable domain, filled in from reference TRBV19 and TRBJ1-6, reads DGGITQSPKYLFRKEGQNVTLSCEQNLNHDAMYWYRQDPGQGLRLIYYSQIVNDFQKGDIAEGYSVSREKKESFPLTVTSAQKNPTAFYLCASSAGWKSPLHFGNGTRLTVT.

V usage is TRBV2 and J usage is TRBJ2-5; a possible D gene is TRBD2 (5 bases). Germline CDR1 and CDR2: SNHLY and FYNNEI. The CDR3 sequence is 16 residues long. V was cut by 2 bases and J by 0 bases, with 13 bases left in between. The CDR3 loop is CASSEIGRGYQETQYF. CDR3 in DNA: TGTGCCAGCAGTGAAATAGGCCGAGGGTACCAAGAGACCCAGTACTTC.

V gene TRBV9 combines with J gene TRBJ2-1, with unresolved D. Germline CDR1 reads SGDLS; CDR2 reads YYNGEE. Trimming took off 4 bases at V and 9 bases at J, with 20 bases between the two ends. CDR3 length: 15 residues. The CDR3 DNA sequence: TGTGCCAGCAGCCCCCGAGCATCAACGGCAGGTGAGCAGTTCTTC. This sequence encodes CASSPRASTAGEQFF.

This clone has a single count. Here the CDR3 DNA reads TGTGCCAGCAGCATGGGGAGGACTTCCACAGATACGCAGTATTTT. Protein: CASSMGRTSTDTQYF. The chain links TRBV5-8 to TRBJ2-3, with a tentative D call TRBD2 (6 bases). This CDR3 contains 15 residues. In germline, CDR1 is SGHTS, CDR2 YDEGEE. V gave up 4 bases and J gave up 2 bases, with 14 bases separating them.

In DNA form, the CDR3 reads TGTGCCAGCACTTACCGGCACGGACAGAACAATCAGCCCCAGCATTTT. Protein sequence: CASTYRHGQNNQPQHF. The rearrangement uses TRBV28 and TRBJ1-5, with D perhaps TRBD1 (6 bases). V was pared by 7 bases and J by 3 bases, with 19 bases between. Germline V lookup: CDR1 MDHEN, CDR2 SYDVKM. The CDR3 covers 16 residues.

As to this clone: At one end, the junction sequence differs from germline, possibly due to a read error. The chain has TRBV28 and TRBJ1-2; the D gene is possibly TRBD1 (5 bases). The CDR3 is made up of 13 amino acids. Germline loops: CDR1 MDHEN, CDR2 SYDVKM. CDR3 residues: CASNWGGPNGYPF. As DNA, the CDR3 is TGTGCCAGCAACTGGGGGGGACCTAATGGCTACCCCTTC.

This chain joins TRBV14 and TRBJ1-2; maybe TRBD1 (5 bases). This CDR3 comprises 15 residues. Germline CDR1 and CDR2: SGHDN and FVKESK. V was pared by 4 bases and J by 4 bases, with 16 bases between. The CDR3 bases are TGTGCCAGCAGCCGATCGGTTGGACACATCTATGGCTACACCTTC. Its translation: CASSRSVGHIYGYTF.

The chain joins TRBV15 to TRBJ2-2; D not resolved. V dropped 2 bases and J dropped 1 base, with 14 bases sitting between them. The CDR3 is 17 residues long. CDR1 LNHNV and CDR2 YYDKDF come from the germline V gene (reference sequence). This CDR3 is CATSRTAAFRNTGELFF. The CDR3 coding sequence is TGTGCCACCAGCAGAACTGCCGCGTTCCGGAACACCGGGGAGCTGTTTTTT. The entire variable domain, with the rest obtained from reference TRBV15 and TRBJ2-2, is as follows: DAMVIQNPRYQVTQFGKPVTLSCSQTLNHNVMYWYQQKSSQAPKLLFHYYDKDFNNEADTPDNFQSRRPNTSFCFLDIRSPGLGDTAMYLCATSRTAAFRNTGELFFGEGSRLTVL.

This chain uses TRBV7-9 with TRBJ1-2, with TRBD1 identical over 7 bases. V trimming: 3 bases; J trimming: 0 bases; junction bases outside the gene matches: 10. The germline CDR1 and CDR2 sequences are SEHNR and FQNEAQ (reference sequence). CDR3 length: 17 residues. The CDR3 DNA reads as TGTGCCAGCAGCTTGGTCTTCGGACAGGCCACTAACTATGGCTACACCTTC. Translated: CASSLVFGQATNYGYTF.

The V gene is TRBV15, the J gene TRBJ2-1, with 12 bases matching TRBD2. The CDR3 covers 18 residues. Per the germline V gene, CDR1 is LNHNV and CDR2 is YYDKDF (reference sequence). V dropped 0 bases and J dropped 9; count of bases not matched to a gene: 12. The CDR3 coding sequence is TGTGCCACCAGCAGAGACCCCGGGCTAGCGGGAGGGGAGGCTGAGCAGTTCTTC. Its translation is CATSRDPGLAGGEAEQFF.